Below are 18 T cell receptor beta chains sequenced from a single sample in a study of blood T cell repertoires in COVID-19. Using immunoSEQ multiplex PCR, the repertoire was profiled, and TCRdb retains in-frame clones only, with some absent. Of 220,000 or so clones listed, roughly 89% are singletons. The sequencing input was PBMCs or T cells enriched from blood (not recorded which). The receptors derive from a middle-aged woman who had recovered from COVID-19.

This clone was seen only once. The chain recombines TRBV6-6 with TRBJ2-5; a weak D match, TRBD1 (5 bases). The CDR3 loop spans 12 amino acids. CDR1 MNHNY and CDR2 SVGAGI come from the germline V gene (reference sequence). Trimming cost V 0 bases and J 7 bases, with 6 bases left between them. DNA of the CDR3: TGTGCCAGCAGTTACTCACAGGCGACCCAGTACTTC. Translation gives CASSYSQATQYF.

The rearrangement uses TRBV30 and TRBJ1-5; D not resolved. CDR1 and CDR2 from the germline V gene are GTSNPN and SVGIG (reference sequence). The CDR3 has 15 residues. Trimming pared 2 bases from V and 0 bases from J, leaving 11 bases between. The CDR3 protein is CAWSKNIDSNQPQHF. The CDR3, as DNA: TGTGCCTGGAGTAAAAACATCGATAGCAATCAGCCCCAGCATTTT.

J is TRBJ1-2 and V is TRBV3-1 (or the pseudogene TRBV3-2), with a possible D match to TRBD1 (5 bases). Trimming stripped 3 bases from V and 0 bases from J, with 5 bases between. CDR3 length equals 13 residues. Per the germline V gene, CDR1 is LGHDT and CDR2 is YNNKEL (reference sequence). CDR3 amino acids: CASSQTANYGYTF. DNA for the CDR3: TGTGCCAGCAGCCAGACAGCTAACTATGGCTACACCTTC.

The chain uses TRBV29-1 and TRBJ2-1; 9 bases agree with TRBD1. J gave up 3 bases and V 4 bases, and 13 bases lay outside the gene matches. CDR3 length: 17 amino acids. Germline CDR1 reads SQVTM; CDR2 reads ANQGSEA. CDR3 nucleotides: TGCAGCGTTGTCGGGGTAGTGGACAGGGGACTCTACAATGAGCAGTTCTTC. Protein product: CSVVGVVDRGLYNEQFF.

The chain carries TRBV20-1 and TRBJ1-1; D is ambiguous. Looked up from germline, CDR1 is DFQATT and CDR2 is SNEGSKA (reference sequence). Between the trimmed V and J ends, which lost 4 bases and 8 bases, there was a span of 5 bases. The CDR3 has 9 residues. As DNA, the CDR3 is TGCAGTGCTAAGCTAGAAGCTTTCTTT. This encodes CSAKLEAFF.

The chain is built from TRBV28 and TRBJ2-7; a possible D gene is TRBD2 (6 bases). Germline assignment: CDR1 MDHEN and CDR2 SYDVKM. Trimming cost V 5 bases and J 5 bases, with 19 bases left between them. The CDR3 is made up of 15 amino acids. The CDR3 protein is CASSPFPWRGHEQYF. The CDR3 nucleotides are TGTGCCAGCAGTCCCTTCCCTTGGAGGGGCCACGAGCAGTACTTC.

This rearrangement joins TRBV7-6 to TRBJ2-5; TRBD1 aligns across 9 bases. CDR3 size: 15 residues. Germline V gene sequence: CDR1 SGHVS, CDR2 FNYEAQ. The junction had 11 bases not matched to a gene; V was cut back by 8 bases and J by 4 bases. CDR3 DNA: TGTGCCAGCTTGGGGGGAACAGGGGGCGCAGAGACCCAGTACTTC. Its translation is CASLGGTGGAETQYF.

The chain has TRBV15 and TRBJ2-7, with TRBD1 identical over 9 bases. Germline loops: CDR1 LNHNV, CDR2 YYDKDF (reference sequence). V lost 0 bases to trimming and J lost 4 bases; unmatched junction nucleotides: 4. This CDR3 has 15 residues. CDR3 DNA sequence: TGTGCCACCAGCAGAGAGCCGGGACAGGGATACGAGCAGTACGTC. Residues: CATSREPGQGYEQYV.

The chain is built from TRBV4-2 and TRBJ2-3; the D gene is possibly TRBD2 (5 bases). This CDR3 has 19 residues. In germline, CDR1 is LGHNA, CDR2 YNFKEQ. V was trimmed by 0 bases and J by 0 bases, leaving 19 bases between them. The DNA of the CDR3 is TGTGCCAGCAGCCAAGATCTTGCGGGCCTACGCGCTAGCACAGATACGCAGTATTTT. Its protein product is CASSQDLAGLRASTDTQYF.

The V gene is TRBV30, the J gene TRBJ2-1; 10 bases match TRBD2. The ends lost 1 base at V and 13 bases at J; junction bases unmatched: 7. This CDR3 is built from 13 residues. Germline V gene lookup returns CDR1 GTSNPN and CDR2 SVGIG (reference sequence). CDR3 residues: CAWSEREGLPQFF. DNA of the CDR3: TGTGCCTGGAGTGAGCGGGAGGGCCTTCCACAGTTCTTC.

The gene calls are TRBV5-6 and TRBJ1-4; TRBD1 aligns across 8 bases. The trim removed 4 bases at V and 1 base at J, leaving 3 bases unmatched. This CDR3 region has 15 residues. CDR1 and CDR2 (germline): SGHDT, YYEEEE. The CDR3 DNA follows: TGTGCCAGCAGCACAGACAGGGGAACTAATGAAAAACTGTTTTTT. Protein sequence: CASSTDRGTNEKLFF.

The chain joins TRBV7-3 to TRBJ2-2; 7 nucleotides agree with TRBD1. From germline, CDR1 is SGHTA and CDR2 FQGTGA. With 6 bases clipped from V and 9 bases from J, the junction kept 7 bases outside the gene matches. CDR3 length: 13 residues. Here the CDR3 reads CASRKGQHRELFF. The CDR3 region has the DNA TGTGCCAGCAGAAAGGGACAGCACCGGGAGCTGTTTTTT.

V is TRBV29-1 and J is TRBJ2-5; perhaps TRBD2 as D (7 bases). The ends were cut back, 7 bases at V and 4 bases at J, with 25 bases in the middle. Looked up from germline, CDR1 is SQVTM and CDR2 is ANQGSEA. This CDR3 is built from 16 residues. CDR3 protein: CSAAGGLQGRGETQYF. As DNA, the CDR3 is TGCAGCGCTGCCGGGGGACTACAGGGACGGGGAGAGACCCAGTACTTC.

The chain carries TRBV9 and TRBJ2-1; TRBD2 matches 9 bases. V lost 5 bases to trimming and J lost 3 bases; unmatched junction nucleotides: 12. Germline V lookup: CDR1 SGDLS, CDR2 YYNGEE. This CDR3 is 17 amino acids long. DNA for the CDR3: TGTGCCAGCAGTCGGGGGGCTAGCGGGATCCGCTACAATGAGCAGTTCTTC. It encodes CASSRGASGIRYNEQFF.

The chain couples TRBV11-3 to TRBJ2-2, with D perhaps TRBD1 (6 bases). The CDR3 is 17 residues long. From germline, CDR1 is SGHNT and CDR2 YENEEA. Trimming stripped 5 bases from V and 2 bases from J, with 18 bases between. CDR3 sequence: CASSPSQGRLNTGELFF. CDR3 sequence (DNA): TGTGCCAGCAGCCCCTCACAGGGCAGGTTAAACACCGGGGAGCTGTTTTTT.

This rearrangement joins TRBV29-1 to TRBJ2-1, with 8 bases that match TRBD2. There are 12 residues in the CDR3. Germline values: CDR1 SQVTM, CDR2 ANQGSEA. Germline trimming cut 4 bases from V and 6 bases from J; bases unmatched to any gene: 2. CDR3 DNA sequence: TGCAGCGTTGCCGGGAGGGCCAATGAGCAGTTCTTC. Translated: CSVAGRANEQFF.

The V call is TRBV7-2, the J call TRBJ1-1; D possibly corresponds to TRBD1 (6 bases). The CDR3 has 15 residues. V was shortened by 2 bases and J by 0 bases, with 10 bases between the two germline ends. CDR1 SGHTA and CDR2 FQGNSA come from the germline V gene. Written as DNA, the CDR3 is TGTGCCAGCAGCTTAACCAGGGGCTTGAACACTGAAGCTTTCTTT. This encodes CASSLTRGLNTEAFF.

The rearrangement links TRBV24-1 to TRBJ2-2; maybe TRBD2 (6 bases). Germline CDR1 reads KGHDR; CDR2 reads SFDVKD. V lost 7 bases and J lost 0, with 11 bases in between. This CDR3 has 15 residues. The CDR3 region has the DNA TGTGCCACCAGCGGGACTCGTTCGAACACCGGGGAGCTGTTTTTT. The encoded protein is CATSGTRSNTGELFF.